The source of this T cell receptor (beta chain) is a study of T cell repertoires in cytomegalovirus infection. Study-wide findings and caveats: Cumulative public TCR beta family frequency identified carriers of CMV plus the relevant HLA.

The length of the CDR3 is 14 residues. Losses at the gene ends were 10 bases for V and 6 bases for J; bases not matched to a gene: 6. Germline V lookup: CDR1 MNHNS, CDR2 SASEGT. TCRdb re-derived calls from the reads in MiXCR, one entry per CDR3 protein. Of a few hundred thousand distinct CDR3 sequences in the sample, around 27% were seen once. On this clonotype itself: What it recognizes is unknown.

Sequencing input: PBMCs. The receptor's source is a human donor in good health (CMV status not recorded). Some clones in this sample may be carry-over from other donors' samples. V and J are TRBV6-1 and TRBJ2-3; TRBD2 matches 14 bases. CDR3 sequence reads: CAKPGLAGVDTQYF. The CDR3 DNA is TGTGCCAAACCGGGACTAGCGGGAGTCGATACGCAGTATTTT.